The rows below give T cell receptor beta chains drawn from one sample of a study of beta chain features in type 1 diabetes. Here immunoSEQ multiplex PCR was the method, and the copy in TCRdb shows in-frame clones only, minus some. The sample consists of 630,000 or so clones, around an eighth of them appearing once. Sequencing was performed on naive CD4+ T cells from blood. These receptors were collected from a man aged 18 to 30 with type 1 diabetes. CDR3s include the opening cysteine and the closing phenylalanine or tryptophan. A D gene is named only where the DNA matches it firmly. Some rows have no size entry. The others give once, few or many, or a class for an expanded clone.

d_call: -
j_call: TRBJ2-5
clone_size: few
v_call: TRBV7-7
cdr3_aa: CASSLPQGSGETQYF
cdr3_nt: TGTGCTAGCAGCTTACCCCAGGGTTCGGGAGAGACCCAGTACTTC

d_call: -
j_call: TRBJ2-1
clone_size: few
v_call: TRBV29-1
cdr3_aa: CSVVGGEALGYNEQFF
cdr3_nt: TGCAGCGTTGTGGGGGGCGAGGCCTTAGGCTACAATGAGCAGTTCTTC

d_call: -
j_call: TRBJ1-1
clone_size: -
v_call: TRBV21-1
cdr3_aa: CASSPGGQEAFF
cdr3_nt: TGTGCCAGCAGCCCTGGGGGGCAGGAGGCTTTCTTT

d_call: TRBD2
j_call: TRBJ2-5
clone_size: -
v_call: TRBV27
cdr3_aa: CASSSLGGGSGIEETQYF
cdr3_nt: TGTGCCAGCAGTTCCCTCGGGGGGGGTAGCGGGATCGAAGAGACCCAGTACTTC

d_call: -
j_call: TRBJ2-3
clone_size: -
v_call: TRBV30
cdr3_aa: CAWSVAQGPGDTQYF
cdr3_nt: TGTGCCTGGAGTGTAGCCCAGGGGCCAGGAGATACGCAGTATTTT

d_call: -
j_call: TRBJ2-7
clone_size: -
v_call: TRBV20-1
cdr3_aa: CSARGNYEQYF
cdr3_nt: TGCAGTGCTAGAGGGAACTACGAGCAGTACTTC

d_call: TRBD1
j_call: TRBJ2-7
clone_size: -
v_call: TRBV5-1
cdr3_aa: CASSPGTGLTYEQYF
cdr3_nt: TGCGCCAGCAGCCCGGGGACAGGCTTAACCTACGAGCAGTACTTC

d_call: -
j_call: TRBJ1-3
clone_size: -
v_call: TRBV14
cdr3_aa: CASSPDRSSGNTIYF
cdr3_nt: TGTGCCAGCAGCCCAGACAGAAGCTCTGGAAACACCATATATTTT

d_call: TRBD2
j_call: TRBJ2-7
clone_size: few
v_call: TRBV7-9
cdr3_aa: CASNRPAGVNEQYF
cdr3_nt: TGTGCCAGCAACAGACCAGCGGGAGTGAACGAGCAGTACTTC

d_call: TRBD1
j_call: TRBJ2-1
clone_size: -
v_call: TRBV30
cdr3_aa: CAWSAGGSYNEQFF
cdr3_nt: TGTGCCTGGAGCGCAGGGGGCTCCTACAATGAGCAGTTCTTC

d_call: -
j_call: TRBJ2-1
clone_size: -
v_call: TRBV7-3
cdr3_aa: CASSSFVRDEQFF
cdr3_nt: TGTGCCAGCAGTTCATTTGTACGGGATGAGCAGTTCTTC

d_call: -
j_call: TRBJ2-3
clone_size: -
v_call: TRBV5-1
cdr3_aa: CASSPGVGDTQYF
cdr3_nt: TGCGCCAGCAGCCCTGGGGTTGGGGATACGCAGTATTTT

d_call: -
j_call: TRBJ2-5
clone_size: few
v_call: TRBV28
cdr3_aa: CASRGQETQYF
cdr3_nt: TGTGCCAGCAGGGGACAAGAGACCCAGTACTTC

d_call: -
j_call: TRBJ2-1
clone_size: -
v_call: TRBV7-2
cdr3_aa: CASSRRFSDYNEQFF
cdr3_nt: TGTGCCAGCAGCCGACGGTTTAGCGATTACAATGAGCAGTTCTTC

d_call: -
j_call: TRBJ1-2
clone_size: -
v_call: TRBV27
cdr3_aa: CASSLQPYSRTNYGYTF
cdr3_nt: TGTGCCAGCAGTTTGCAGCCGTACTCCCGAACTAACTATGGCTACACCTTC

d_call: -
j_call: TRBJ2-6
clone_size: few
v_call: TRBV7-9
cdr3_aa: CASSRNSGANVLTF
cdr3_nt: TGTGCCAGCAGTAGAAACTCTGGGGCCAACGTCCTGACTTTC

d_call: -
j_call: TRBJ2-4
clone_size: -
v_call: TRBV28
cdr3_aa: CASRGGGLNDKNIQYF
cdr3_nt: TGTGCCAGCAGAGGGGGGGGCCTCAATGACAAAAACATTCAGTACTTC

d_call: -
j_call: TRBJ2-5
clone_size: -
v_call: TRBV5-4
cdr3_aa: CASSSGRQETQYF
cdr3_nt: TGTGCCAGCAGCTCAGGACGGCAAGAGACCCAGTACTTC

d_call: -
j_call: TRBJ2-7
clone_size: -
v_call: TRBV6-1
cdr3_aa: CASSEGPGSSYEQYF
cdr3_nt: TGTGCCAGCAGTGAAGGGCCGGGCAGCTCCTACGAGCAGTACTTC

d_call: -
j_call: TRBJ1-2
clone_size: few
v_call: TRBV7-2
cdr3_aa: CASSQMHGHYGYTF
cdr3_nt: TGTGCCAGCAGCCAAATGCACGGACATTATGGCTACACCTTC

d_call: -
j_call: TRBJ2-7
clone_size: few
v_call: TRBV11-2
cdr3_aa: CASRPGMGRIYEQYF
cdr3_nt: TGTGCCAGCAGACCCGGGATGGGAAGAATCTACGAGCAGTACTTC

d_call: -
j_call: TRBJ2-7
clone_size: few
v_call: TRBV25-1
cdr3_aa: CASSSRVFPYEQYF
cdr3_nt: TGTGCCAGCAGCTCCAGGGTTTTCCCCTACGAGCAGTACTTC

d_call: -
j_call: TRBJ2-7
clone_size: -
v_call: TRBV9
cdr3_aa: CASSGSSYEQYF
cdr3_nt: TGTGCCAGCAGCGGGAGCTCCTACGAGCAGTACTTC

d_call: -
j_call: TRBJ1-3
clone_size: few
v_call: TRBV7-2
cdr3_aa: CASSPIPGDSGNTIYF
cdr3_nt: TGTGCCAGCAGCCCCATTCCAGGGGACTCTGGAAACACCATATATTTT

d_call: TRBD1
j_call: TRBJ2-7
clone_size: few
v_call: TRBV5-1
cdr3_aa: CASSLAVGTGDYYEQYF
cdr3_nt: TGCGCCAGCAGCTTGGCCGTCGGGACAGGGGACTACTACGAGCAGTACTTC

d_call: -
j_call: TRBJ1-2
clone_size: -
v_call: TRBV30
cdr3_aa: CAWSGGRYGYTF
cdr3_nt: TGTGCCTGGAGTGGGGGACGCTATGGCTACACCTTC

d_call: -
j_call: TRBJ2-2
clone_size: few
v_call: TRBV7-2
cdr3_aa: CASSPLASAGELFF
cdr3_nt: TGTGCCAGCAGCCCTCTCGCGTCGGCCGGGGAGCTGTTTTTT

d_call: -
j_call: TRBJ1-1
clone_size: -
v_call: TRBV30
cdr3_aa: CAWSVRQPEAFF
cdr3_nt: TGTGCCTGGAGTGTAAGGCAACCTGAAGCTTTCTTT

d_call: -
j_call: TRBJ1-1
clone_size: -
v_call: TRBV9
cdr3_aa: CASSDTGRLNTEAFF
cdr3_nt: TGTGCCAGCAGCGACACAGGGAGGTTGAACACTGAAGCTTTCTTT

d_call: -
j_call: TRBJ2-7
clone_size: -
v_call: TRBV13
cdr3_aa: CASSSQYTNYEQYF
cdr3_nt: TGTGCCAGCAGCTCACAGTACACGAACTACGAGCAGTACTTC

d_call: -
j_call: TRBJ2-5
clone_size: -
v_call: TRBV9
cdr3_aa: CASSVSLQETQYF
cdr3_nt: TGTGCCAGCAGCGTCTCCCTCCAAGAGACCCAGTACTTC

d_call: -
j_call: TRBJ2-2
clone_size: -
v_call: TRBV4-3
cdr3_aa: CASSLSRGGYTGELFF
cdr3_nt: TGCGCCAGCAGCCTTTCCCGAGGGGGGTACACCGGGGAGCTGTTTTTT

d_call: -
j_call: TRBJ1-3
clone_size: few
v_call: TRBV7-9
cdr3_aa: CASSSGRLISSGNTIYF
cdr3_nt: TGTGCCAGCAGCTCGGGACGCCTGATAAGCTCTGGAAACACCATATATTTT

d_call: -
j_call: TRBJ2-2
clone_size: few
v_call: TRBV15
cdr3_aa: CATSRDLVMNTGELFF
cdr3_nt: TGTGCCACCAGCAGAGATCTGGTCATGAACACCGGGGAGCTGTTTTTT

d_call: TRBD1
j_call: TRBJ2-2
clone_size: -
v_call: TRBV5-1
cdr3_aa: CATSQGAHTGELFF
cdr3_nt: TGCGCCACCAGTCAGGGGGCGCACACCGGGGAGCTGTTTTTT

d_call: -
j_call: TRBJ2-1
clone_size: few
v_call: TRBV5-1
cdr3_aa: CASSLDRNEQFF
cdr3_nt: TGCGCCAGCAGCTTGGATAGGAATGAGCAGTTCTTC

d_call: TRBD1
j_call: TRBJ2-7
clone_size: -
v_call: TRBV28
cdr3_aa: CASSWTGSYEQYF
cdr3_nt: TGTGCCAGCAGCTGGACAGGATCCTACGAGCAGTACTTC

d_call: TRBD1
j_call: TRBJ1-4
clone_size: -
v_call: TRBV7-9
cdr3_aa: CASSIGQGLIANEKLFF
cdr3_nt: TGTGCCAGCAGCATCGGACAGGGGTTAATTGCTAATGAAAAACTGTTTTTT

d_call: -
j_call: TRBJ2-5
clone_size: few
v_call: TRBV7-9
cdr3_aa: CASSPNRTPLGTQYF
cdr3_nt: TGTGCCAGCAGCCCAAATCGGACTCCCCTGGGGACCCAGTACTTC

d_call: TRBD1
j_call: TRBJ2-5
clone_size: -
v_call: TRBV11-3
cdr3_aa: CASSFTGGQETQYF
cdr3_nt: TGTGCCAGCAGCTTTACAGGGGGGCAAGAGACCCAGTACTTC

d_call: TRBD1
j_call: TRBJ2-3
clone_size: -
v_call: TRBV4-2
cdr3_aa: CASSRSMGQGASTQYF
cdr3_nt: TGTGCCAGCAGCCGCTCCATGGGACAGGGGGCAAGTACGCAGTATTTT

d_call: -
j_call: TRBJ1-1
clone_size: -
v_call: TRBV2
cdr3_aa: CANFKEMNTEAFF
cdr3_nt: TGTGCCAACTTTAAGGAAATGAACACTGAAGCTTTCTTT

d_call: TRBD2
j_call: TRBJ2-7
clone_size: few
v_call: TRBV7-2
cdr3_aa: CASSSSGDEQYF
cdr3_nt: TGTGCCAGCAGCTCTAGCGGGGACGAGCAGTACTTC

d_call: -
j_call: TRBJ2-5
clone_size: -
v_call: TRBV9
cdr3_aa: CASSVVREGAETQYF
cdr3_nt: TGTGCCAGCAGCGTAGTGAGGGAGGGGGCGGAGACCCAGTACTTC

d_call: -
j_call: TRBJ2-7
clone_size: -
v_call: TRBV15
cdr3_aa: CATSRPGRPVGEQYF
cdr3_nt: TGTGCCACCAGCAGACCGGGACGCCCTGTGGGCGAGCAGTACTTC

d_call: -
j_call: TRBJ2-1
clone_size: -
v_call: TRBV29-1
cdr3_aa: CSVRLGEQFF
cdr3_nt: TGCAGCGTACGCCTCGGGGAGCAGTTCTTC

d_call: TRBD2
j_call: TRBJ2-5
clone_size: -
v_call: TRBV29-1
cdr3_aa: CSVSRPGGPSETQYF
cdr3_nt: TGCAGCGTCTCCCGTCCGGGAGGGCCGTCAGAGACCCAGTACTTC

d_call: -
j_call: TRBJ2-2
clone_size: few
v_call: TRBV9
cdr3_aa: CASSVARVPGELFF
cdr3_nt: TGTGCCAGCAGCGTAGCTCGCGTCCCCGGGGAGCTGTTTTTT

d_call: -
j_call: TRBJ2-7
clone_size: -
v_call: TRBV7-9
cdr3_aa: CASSLARWGVAEQYF
cdr3_nt: TGTGCCAGCAGCTTAGCCCGGTGGGGGGTTGCCGAGCAGTACTTC